Listed here are 20 T cell receptor beta chains from one sample, sequenced in a study of CD8 T cells in ankylosing spondylitis. MiXCR, applied by TCRdb to the 5' RACE reads, yields one record per CDR3 protein. The data show 180,000 or so distinct CDR3 sequences, roughly 11% seen once. The sample consisted of blood, either unsorted or a sorted T cell fraction (not recorded which). The receptors derive from a male donor with ankylosing spondylitis or in good health (not recorded which).

The chain has TRBV15 and TRBJ2-7; TRBD1 matches at 8 bases. The CDR3 has 16 residues. Germline V gene lookup returns CDR1 LNHNV and CDR2 YYDKDF (reference sequence). V lost 0 bases to trimming and J lost 3 bases; unmatched junction nucleotides: 7. For the CDR3, the DNA is TGTGCCACCAGCAGAGATAGGGACAGGAGCTTCTACGAGCAGTACTTC. Amino acid sequence: CATSRDRDRSFYEQYF.

The rearrangement uses TRBV9 and TRBJ2-1, with TRBD2 matching over 8 bases. The CDR3 is made up of 17 amino acids. With 0 bases clipped from V and 6 bases from J, the junction kept 11 bases outside the gene matches. Germline V gene lookup returns CDR1 SGDLS and CDR2 YYNGEE. The CDR3 DNA reads as TGTGCCAGCAGCGTAGCCCCGGGACTAGGGGGTGGCAATGAGCAGTTCTTC. This translates into CASSVAPGLGGGNEQFF.

There are many counts of this clonotype. This chain links TRBV6-5 with TRBJ2-1, with D perhaps being TRBD1 or TRBD2 (5 bases each). The CDR3 runs to 15 residues. V was cut by 3 bases and J by 0 bases, with 9 bases left in between. Germline V gene data show CDR1 as MNHEY and CDR2 as SVGAGI. The CDR3 sequence is CASSYEGSSYNEQFF. The CDR3, as DNA: TGTGCCAGCAGTTATGAGGGGAGCTCCTACAATGAGCAGTTCTTC.

This clonotype was counted ten times or more. One end of the junction varies from germline; a read error may be responsible. The rearrangement links TRBV5-1 to TRBJ1-2; D is possibly TRBD1 (6 bases). Germline values: CDR1 SGHRS, CDR2 YFSETQ. This CDR3 contains 14 residues. CDR3 bases: TGCGCCAGCAGCCCGGGGGGCCGGGACCGCATGGTCTACTTC. Its protein is CASSPGGRDRMVYF.

The chain links TRBV5-1 to TRBJ2-7; 8 bases align to TRBD1. The germline V gene has CDR1 SGHRS and CDR2 YFSETQ. J gave up 3 bases and V 5 bases, and 7 bases lay outside the gene matches. The CDR3 has 14 amino acids. CDR3: CASSSQGAFYEQYF. In nucleotides, the CDR3 is TGCGCCAGCAGTTCGCAGGGGGCTTTCTACGAGCAGTACTTC.

This clonotype occurred once. The chain couples TRBV7-2 to TRBJ2-3; TRBD2 is a possible D gene (6 bases). V lost 5 bases to trimming and J lost 4 bases, with 16 bases between them. This CDR3 has 15 residues. Germline V CDR1 and CDR2: SGHTA, FQGNSA. The CDR3 nucleotides read TGTGCCAGCAGCCTCAATCGGGACTTAGCAGATACGCAGTATTTT. It codes for CASSLNRDLADTQYF.

This clonotype was seen at least ten times. V usage is TRBV12-3 or TRBV12-4 and J usage is TRBJ2-3; 9 nucleotides match TRBD2. This CDR3 is 14 amino acids long. After removal of 5 bases from V and 4 bases from J, the junction contained 4 bases not matched to a gene. The CDR3 nucleotides are TGTGCCAGCAGTCCTATAGCGGGAGCAGATACGCAGTATTTT. Translating gives CASSPIAGADTQYF.

This clonotype was detected ten times or more. The chain employs TRBV20-1 and TRBJ2-7; D uncertain. Germline CDR1 DFQATT, CDR2 SNEGSKA (reference sequence). V lost 1 base to trimming and J lost 6 bases, with 13 bases between them. This CDR3 spans 13 amino acids. CDR3 DNA sequence: TGCAGTGCTAGAGGGACCCATCTCGGCGAGCAGTACTTC. Translation: CSARGTHLGEQYF.

This clonotype was observed a few times. This sequence joins TRBV20-1 and TRBJ2-5; possibly TRBD2 for D (5 bases). CDR3 length equals 14 residues. Between the trimmed V and J ends, which lost 3 bases and 3 bases, there was a span of 14 bases. Germline V lookup: CDR1 DFQATT, CDR2 SNEGSKA (reference sequence). CDR3: CSASGRAAKETQYF. DNA for the CDR3: TGCAGTGCTAGCGGGCGGGCGGCCAAAGAGACCCAGTACTTC.

Many counts were recorded for this clonotype. The V call is TRBV10-3, the J call TRBJ2-4, with 7 bases fitting TRBD1. The CDR3 has 13 amino acids. Germline V gene lookup returns CDR1 ENHRY and CDR2 SYGVKD. The J segment lost 7 bases and the V segment lost 2 bases, leaving 2 bases of the junction unmatched. In DNA, the CDR3 is TGTGCCATCAGTGAGGAGGGACAGAACATTCAGTACTTC. Translating it yields CAISEEGQNIQYF.

This clonotype was seen repeatedly, ten times or more. V gene TRBV10-3 combines with J gene TRBJ2-2; D possibly corresponds to TRBD1 (5 bases). With 4 bases removed from V and 0 bases from J, the gap between germline ends came to 12 bases. Germline V CDR1 and CDR2: ENHRY, SYGVKD. The CDR3 consists of 16 residues. The CDR3 bases are TGTGCCATCAGTGGCCCCCACAGGTCGAACACCGGGGAGCTGTTTTTT. This gives the protein CAISGPHRSNTGELFF.

This clonotype was seen ten or more times. The chain uses TRBV27 and TRBJ2-2, with TRBD2 identical over 8 bases. V lost 0 bases, J lost 3 bases, and 18 bases stayed unmatched. The CDR3 is made up of 21 amino acids. Germline V lookup: CDR1 MNHEY, CDR2 SMNVEV (reference sequence). CDR3 nucleotides: TGTGCCAGCAGTTTATCCCCCGACACGTATCTAGCGGGCGGGGACACCGGGGAGCTGTTTTTT. This gives the protein CASSLSPDTYLAGGDTGELFF.

The table lists this clonotype with a count of one. This chain connects TRBV10-1 to TRBJ2-3; TRBD2 might be the D (5 bases). The length of the CDR3 is 15 residues. The germline CDR1 and CDR2 sequences are WNHNN and SYGVQD (reference sequence). CDR3 sequence (DNA): TGCGGCCTCGATTGGAAGACTACCCCCACAGATACGCAGTATTTT. Protein product: CGLDWKTTPTDTQYF.

This clonotype was recorded many times. The chain couples TRBV12-3 or TRBV12-4 to TRBJ1-2; D remains ambiguous. CDR3 length equals 16 residues. The germline V and J ends were trimmed by 1 base and 4 bases, with 16 bases remaining between them. The CDR3 region has the DNA TGTGCCAGCAGTTTAGTCCTTGGGGAAGATTTCTATGGCTACACCTTC. Encoded protein: CASSLVLGEDFYGYTF.

This clonotype was counted many times. This rearrangement joins TRBV19 to TRBJ2-2; 11 bases map to TRBD1. With 4 bases clipped from V and 5 bases from J, the junction kept 9 bases outside the gene matches. This CDR3 contains 17 residues. Germline V gene sequence: CDR1 LNHDA, CDR2 SQIVND (reference sequence). CDR3 sequence: CASSSELDRGHTGELFF. CDR3 DNA: TGTGCCAGTAGTAGCGAGCTGGACAGGGGGCATACCGGGGAGCTGTTTTTT.

The sample holds many counts of this clonotype. The chain combines TRBV5-1 with TRBJ1-3; 7 bases map to TRBD1. The CDR3 totals 18 residues. V lost 3 bases and J lost 2; bases outside the gene matches: 14. CDR1 and CDR2 from the germline V gene are SGHRS and YFSETQ. CDR3 sequence (DNA): TGCGCCAGCAGCTCCCTCGACACAGGGGAAAAGACTGGAAACACCATATATTTT. It yields the protein CASSSLDTGEKTGNTIYF.

This clonotype was seen many times. The chain uses TRBV29-1 and TRBJ1-1; D is possibly TRBD1 (5 bases). CDR3 length: 15 residues. The V gene's germline CDR1 is SQVTM and CDR2 ANQGSEA. V was pared by 3 bases and J by 0 bases, with 14 bases between. The CDR3 sequence: CSVDGGGVLNTEAFF. CDR3 in DNA: TGCAGCGTTGACGGCGGAGGGGTACTGAACACTGAAGCTTTCTTT.

The CDR3 here is CASSLGARTNYGYTF. The CDR3 DNA sequence: TGTGCCAGCAGCTTGGGTGCAAGAACCAACTATGGCTACACCTTC. V and J are TRBV5-5 and TRBJ1-2; the D is unclear. Germline V gene data show CDR1 as SGHKS and CDR2 as YYEKEE (reference sequence). CDR3 length: 15 residues. Trimming removed 0 bases from V and 2 bases from J, with 11 bases in between. The complete variable domain, with remaining parts taken from reference TRBV5-5 and TRBJ1-2, reads DAGVTQSPTHLIKTRGQQVTLRCSPISGHKSVSWYQQVLGQGPQFIFQYYEKEERGRGNFPDRFSARQFPNYSSELNVNALLLGDSALYLCASSLGARTNYGYTFGSGTRLTVV.

The CDR3 region has the DNA TGTGCCAGCAGCTACGGACACCCGAGCTCCTATAATTCACCCCTCCACTTT. Its translation: CASSYGHPSSYNSPLHF. The chain combines TRBV7-8 with TRBJ1-6; a possible D gene is TRBD1 (5 bases). This CDR3 is 17 amino acids long. Trimming stripped 4 bases from V and 0 bases from J, with 13 bases between. Germline values: CDR1 SGHVS, CDR2 FQNEAQ.

The gene calls are TRBV3-1 and TRBJ2-5; 7 positions match TRBD1. The trim removed 4 bases at V and 3 bases at J, leaving 5 bases unmatched. Germline values: CDR1 LGHDT, CDR2 YNNKEL (reference sequence). CDR3 length equals 14 residues. This CDR3 reads CASSLRQGEETQYF. DNA for the CDR3: TGTGCCAGCAGCCTTCGACAGGGCGAAGAGACCCAGTACTTC.